Each of the 14 T cell receptor beta chains below was sequenced from the same sample in a study of tumor-infiltrating lymphocytes in primary liver carcinoma. Unsorted bulk tissue (about 20-32 mg) underwent RNA and DNA co-extraction. Total RNA (around 0.45 ug) served as template for TCR beta cDNA synthesis primed by a constant-region primer. Sequencing libraries for TCR beta derived from three nested multiplex PCR rounds that used slightly modified ARM-PCR. TRBV1-TRBV30 forward primers paired with a C-beta reverse primer were used in the first two PCR rounds, which ran approximately 11 cycles each. Each CDR3 protein gets one entry after TCRdb re-called the multiplex PCR reads with MiXCR. The sample lists almost 45,000 distinct CDR3 sequences, 60% to 80% occurring once. The sequencing sample was made of tumor-adjacent normal liver tissue. These receptors all stem from a woman in her 30s with primary liver carcinoma and hepatitis B virus infection.

This clonotype was detected ten times or more. The chain joins TRBV28 to TRBJ1-6, with D possibly TRBD1 on 5 matching bases. Between the trimmed V and J ends, which lost 6 bases and 7 bases, there was a span of 19 bases. In germline, CDR1 is MDHEN, CDR2 SYDVKM. The CDR3 totals 16 residues. As DNA, the CDR3 is TGTGCCAGCAGGAGAGCGCGGGGCGTCGGGAATTCACCCCTCCACTTT. The encoded protein is CASRRARGVGNSPLHF.

The table lists this clonotype with a few counts. This may stem from a read error, because a much larger clone lies one nucleotide away. V and J are TRBV28 and TRBJ1-2; D unresolved. CDR3 length: 14 residues. Germline V gene lookup returns CDR1 MDHEN and CDR2 SYDVKM. CDR3 amino acids: CTSSPPALNYGYTF. CDR3 DNA: TGTACCAGCAGCCCCCCAGCCCTCAATTATGGCTACACCTTC.

The rearrangement uses TRBV11-2 and TRBJ2-1, with D unresolved. Trimming pared 1 base from V and 6 bases from J, leaving 7 bases between. The germline V gene encodes CDR1 SGHAT and CDR2 FQNNGV. The CDR3 runs 13 residues. Here the CDR3 DNA reads TGTGCCAGCAGCTTAGGCCCGTCCAATGAGCAGTTCTTC. This translates into CASSLGPSNEQFF.

For this clonotype: The junction differs from germline at one of its ends, possibly a read error. This chain connects TRBV12-3 or TRBV12-4 to TRBJ2-7, with TRBD2 matching 7 bases. The CDR3 covers 15 residues. CDR3 coding DNA: TGTACCAGCAGTTTGGGGAGGGTAAGCTCCTACGAGCAGTACTTC. This sequence encodes CTSSLGRVSSYEQYF.

Note on this clonotype: A much larger clone differs from this one at a single base, so this may be a read error. This CDR3 is missing its conserved last phenylalanine or tryptophan, likely due to a read error. The rearrangement uses TRBV5-5 and TRBJ1-2, with D unclear. This CDR3 is built from 16 residues. CDR1 and CDR2 from the germline V gene are SGHKS and YYEKEE (reference sequence). The ends were cut back, 0 bases at V and 4 bases at J, with 16 bases in the middle. The CDR3 coding sequence is TGTGCCAGCAGCTTGGAATATTTAGCGCAGCCCTATGGCTACACCCTC. Amino acids: CASSLEYLAQPYGYTL.

This clonotype turned up a few times. The chain combines TRBV15 with TRBJ2-1; no clear D. Trimming took off 3 bases at V and 3 bases at J, with 15 bases between the two ends. CDR3 size: 16 residues. CDR1 and CDR2 from the germline V gene are LNHNV and YYDKDF (reference sequence). DNA for the CDR3: TGTGCCACCAGCAGTCCTGAGAACGGTGACTACAATGAGCAGTTCTTC. This encodes CATSSPENGDYNEQFF. Filled out from reference TRBV15 and TRBJ2-1, the complete variable domain reads DAMVIQNPRYQVTQFGKPVTLSCSQTLNHNVMYWYQQKSSQAPKLLFHYYDKDFNNEADTPDNFQSRRPNTSFCFLDIRSPGLGDTAMYLCATSSPENGDYNEQFFGPGTRLTVL.

To note about this clonotype: The CDR3 end shows no conserved phenylalanine or tryptophan, and so a read error is likely. The DNA is omitted, as the CDR3 cannot be located on it reliably, and the CDR3 follows TCRdb's listing. The chain has TRBV7-9 and TRBJ1-2; the table's D gene call, TRBD1, was not cross checked with the DNA. The length of the CDR3 is 16 amino acids, counting both ends. Germline CDR1 SEHNR, CDR2 FQNEAQ (reference sequence). The CDR3 reads CASSLPTGTPNYGNTV.

The chain combines TRBV11-1 with TRBJ2-7; D is uncertain. The CDR3 is 12 residues long. V was shortened by 3 bases and J by 4 bases, with 7 bases between the two germline ends. CDR1 is SGHAT, CDR2 FQDESV, per germline (reference sequence). CDR3 amino acids: CASSFKSYEQYF. In nucleotides, the CDR3 is TGTGCCAGCAGCTTTAAGAGTTACGAGCAGTACTTC.

About this clonotype itself: At one end the junction does not follow the germline gene, possibly because of a read error. V gene TRBV11-1 combines with J gene TRBJ1-2, with D uncertain. The CDR3 is 15 residues long. Germline V gene data show CDR1 as SGHAT and CDR2 as FQDESV (reference sequence). The CDR3: CASRPSTRTSYGYIF. CDR3 DNA sequence: TGTGCCAGCAGACCTTCGACCAGGACGTCCTATGGCTACATTTTC.

A word on this clonotype: The conserved phenylalanine or tryptophan normally closing the CDR3 is absent here, so this likely arose from a read error. The DNA is omitted, as the CDR3 cannot be located on it reliably, and the CDR3 follows TCRdb's listing. The rearrangement uses TRBV5-8 and TRBJ2-6; whether TRBD2, the table's D call, matches the DNA was not checked. Ends included, the CDR3 has 16 residues. The germline gives CDR1 SGHTS, CDR2 YDEGEE. The CDR3 region is CASTMTGLSGANVPTL.

In its sample, this clonotype was seen once. In this CDR3 the conserved last residue, phenylalanine or tryptophan, is missing, so a read error is likely. The chain couples TRBV4-3 to TRBJ2-3; D gene uncertain. The CDR3 totals 13 residues. Germline CDR1 reads LGHNA; CDR2 reads YSLEER. The CDR3 reads CASRQERTDTQYL. CDR3 nucleotide sequence: TGCGCCAGCAGGCAAGAACGCACAGATACGCAGTATTTG.

In the case of this clonotype: No conserved phenylalanine or tryptophan ends this CDR3, so it is likely a read error. The V gene is TRBV14, the J gene TRBJ1-1; D uncertain. CDR1 SGHDN and CDR2 FVKESK come from the germline V gene. CDR3 length equals 13 residues. With 1 base removed from V and 11 bases from J, the gap between germline ends came to 14 bases. The CDR3 protein is CASSQARVGWAFS. In nucleotides, the CDR3 is TGTGCCAGCAGCCAAGCCAGAGTAGGTTGGGCTTTCTCT.

In the case of this clonotype: Germline and junction disagree at one end, which may indicate a read error. The chain combines TRBV4-2 with TRBJ2-7; 9 bases map to TRBD2. Germline V gene sequence: CDR1 LGHNA, CDR2 YNFKEQ. The CDR3 has 15 amino acids. The CDR3 loop is CVSSNRLAESYEQYF. The DNA for the CDR3 is TGTGTCAGCAGTAATAGACTAGCGGAGTCCTACGAGCAGTACTTC.

A note on this clonotype: This is likely a read error, given that the CDR3 carries no conserved phenylalanine or tryptophan at its end. The chain joins TRBV11-1 to TRBJ2-7; weak D call: TRBD2 (6 bases). This CDR3 spans 14 amino acids. Per the germline V gene, CDR1 is SGHAT and CDR2 is FQDESV (reference sequence). The CDR3: CASSLAAASYEQYL. The CDR3 DNA follows: TGTGCTAGCAGCTTAGCGGCGGCCTCCTACGAGCAGTACCTC.